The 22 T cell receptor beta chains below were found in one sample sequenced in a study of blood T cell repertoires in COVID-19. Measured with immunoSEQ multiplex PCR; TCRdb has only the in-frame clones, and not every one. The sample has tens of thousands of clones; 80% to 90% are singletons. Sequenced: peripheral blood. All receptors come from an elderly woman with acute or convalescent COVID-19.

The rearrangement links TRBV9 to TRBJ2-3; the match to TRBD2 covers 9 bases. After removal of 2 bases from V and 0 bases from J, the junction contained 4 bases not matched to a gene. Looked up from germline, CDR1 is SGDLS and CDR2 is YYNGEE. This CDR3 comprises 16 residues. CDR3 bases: TGTGCCAGCAGCGTGTCTAGCGGGGCTAGCACAGATACGCAGTATTTT. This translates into CASSVSSGASTDTQYF.

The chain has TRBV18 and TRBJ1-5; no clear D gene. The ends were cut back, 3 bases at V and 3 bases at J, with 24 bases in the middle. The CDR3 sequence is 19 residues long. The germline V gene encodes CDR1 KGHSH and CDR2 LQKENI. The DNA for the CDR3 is TGTGCCAGCTCACCTAAACGGGCCCGGGGAGGCCATTACAATCAGCCCCAGCATTTT. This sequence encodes CASSPKRARGGHYNQPQHF.

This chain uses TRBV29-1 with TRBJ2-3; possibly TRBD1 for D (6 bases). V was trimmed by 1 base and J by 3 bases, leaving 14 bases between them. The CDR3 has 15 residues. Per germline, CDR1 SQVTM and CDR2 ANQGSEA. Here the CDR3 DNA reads TGCAGCGTTGAAGGAGGGGCTCAGGGGACAGATACGCAGTATTTT. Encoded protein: CSVEGGAQGTDTQYF.

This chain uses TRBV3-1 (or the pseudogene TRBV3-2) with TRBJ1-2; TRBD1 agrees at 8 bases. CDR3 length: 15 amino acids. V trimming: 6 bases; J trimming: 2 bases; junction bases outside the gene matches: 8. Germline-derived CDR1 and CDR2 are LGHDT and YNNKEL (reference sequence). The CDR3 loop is CASSPRTGHNYGYTF. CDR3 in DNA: TGTGCCAGCAGTCCTCGGACAGGGCACAACTATGGCTACACCTTC.

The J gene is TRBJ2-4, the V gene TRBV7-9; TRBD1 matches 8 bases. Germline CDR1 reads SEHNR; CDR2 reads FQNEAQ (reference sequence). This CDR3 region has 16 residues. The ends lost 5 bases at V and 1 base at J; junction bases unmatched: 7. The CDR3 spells CASSERTGSAKNIQYF. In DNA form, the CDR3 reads TGTGCCAGCAGCGAGCGGACAGGGTCGGCCAAAAACATTCAGTACTTC.

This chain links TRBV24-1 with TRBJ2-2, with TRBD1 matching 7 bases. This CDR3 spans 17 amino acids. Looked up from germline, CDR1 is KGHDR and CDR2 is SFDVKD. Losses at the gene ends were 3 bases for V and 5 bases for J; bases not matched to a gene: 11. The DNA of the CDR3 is TGTGCCACCAGTGATGTCACAGGGGATGTCCTAACCGGGGAGCTGTTTTTT. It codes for CATSDVTGDVLTGELFF.

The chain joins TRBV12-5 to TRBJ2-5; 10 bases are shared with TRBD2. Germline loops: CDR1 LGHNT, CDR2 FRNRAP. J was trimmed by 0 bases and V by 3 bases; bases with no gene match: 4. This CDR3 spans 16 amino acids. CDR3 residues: CASGFRLAGDQETQYF. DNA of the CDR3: TGTGCTAGTGGTTTCCGTCTAGCGGGGGACCAAGAGACCCAGTACTTC.

CDR3 protein: CASGDRVYGYTF. The CDR3 DNA reads TGTGCCAGCGGGGACAGGGTATATGGCTACACCTTC. V and J are TRBV21-1 and TRBJ1-2; TRBD1, the D gene given by the table, was not confirmed from the DNA. TRBV21-1 is termed a pseudogene. The CDR3 consists of 12 residues.

Here the CDR3 DNA reads TGTGCCACCAGTGAAGGACAGGGAGGGCAGCCCCAGCATTTT. Residues: CATSEGQGGQPQHF. The chain employs TRBV24-1 and TRBJ1-5, with 8 bases matching TRBD1. The junction had 5 bases not matched to a gene; V was cut back by 4 bases and J by 7 bases. There are 14 residues in the CDR3. Looked up from germline, CDR1 is KGHDR and CDR2 is SFDVKD.

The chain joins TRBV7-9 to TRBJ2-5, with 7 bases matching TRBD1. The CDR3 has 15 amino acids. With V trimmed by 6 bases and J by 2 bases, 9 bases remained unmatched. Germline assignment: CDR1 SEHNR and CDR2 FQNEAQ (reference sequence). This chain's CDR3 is CASSPVTGAQETQYF. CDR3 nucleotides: TGTGCCAGCAGTCCCGTTACAGGGGCACAAGAGACCCAGTACTTC.

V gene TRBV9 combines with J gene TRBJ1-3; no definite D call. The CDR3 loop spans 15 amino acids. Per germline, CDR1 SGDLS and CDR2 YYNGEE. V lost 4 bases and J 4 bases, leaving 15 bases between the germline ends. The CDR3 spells CASSNGRPRGNTIYF. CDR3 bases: TGTGCCAGCAGCAACGGAAGGCCGAGGGGAAACACCATATATTTT.

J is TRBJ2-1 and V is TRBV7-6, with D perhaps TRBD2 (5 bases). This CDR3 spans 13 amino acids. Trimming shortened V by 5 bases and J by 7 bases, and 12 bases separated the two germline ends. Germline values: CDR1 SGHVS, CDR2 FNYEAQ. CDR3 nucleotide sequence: TGTGCCAGCAGCCCTGGCGCGGGTAATGAGCAGTTCTTC. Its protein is CASSPGAGNEQFF.

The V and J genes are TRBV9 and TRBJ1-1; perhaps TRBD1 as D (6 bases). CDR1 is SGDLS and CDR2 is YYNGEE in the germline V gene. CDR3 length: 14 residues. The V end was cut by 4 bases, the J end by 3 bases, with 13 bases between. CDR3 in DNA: TGTGCCAGCAGCCCAAATTACAGGGACACTGAAGCTTTCTTT. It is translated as CASSPNYRDTEAFF.

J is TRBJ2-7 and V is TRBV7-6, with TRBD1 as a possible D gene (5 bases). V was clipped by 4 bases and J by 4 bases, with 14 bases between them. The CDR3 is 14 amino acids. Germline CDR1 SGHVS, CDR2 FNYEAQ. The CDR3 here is CASSCVRVPYEQYF. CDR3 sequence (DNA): TGTGCCAGCAGCTGTGTCAGGGTTCCATACGAGCAGTACTTC.

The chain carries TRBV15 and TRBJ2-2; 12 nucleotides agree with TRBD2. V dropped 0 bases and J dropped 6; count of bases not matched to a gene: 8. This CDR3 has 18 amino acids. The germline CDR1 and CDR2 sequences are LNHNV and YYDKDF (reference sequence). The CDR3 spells CATSRELAGGGSAGELFF. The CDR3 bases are TGTGCCACCAGCAGAGAACTAGCGGGGGGCGGTAGTGCCGGGGAGCTGTTTTTT. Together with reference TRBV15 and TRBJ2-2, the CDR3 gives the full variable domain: DAMVIQNPRYQVTQFGKPVTLSCSQTLNHNVMYWYQQKSSQAPKLLFHYYDKDFNNEADTPDNFQSRRPNTSFCFLDIRSPGLGDTAMYLCATSRELAGGGSAGELFFGEGSRLTVL.

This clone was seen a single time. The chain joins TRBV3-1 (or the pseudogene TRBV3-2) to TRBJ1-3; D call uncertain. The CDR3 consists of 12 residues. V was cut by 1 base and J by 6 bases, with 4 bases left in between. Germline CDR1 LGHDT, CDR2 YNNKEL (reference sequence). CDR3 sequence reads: CASSQVQNTIYF. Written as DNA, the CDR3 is TGTGCCAGCAGCCAAGTTCAAAACACCATATATTTT.

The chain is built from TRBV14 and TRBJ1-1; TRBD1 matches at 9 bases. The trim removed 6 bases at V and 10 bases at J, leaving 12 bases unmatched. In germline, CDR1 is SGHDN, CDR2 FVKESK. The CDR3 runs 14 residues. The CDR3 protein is CASSHLDGQGTAFF. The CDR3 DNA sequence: TGTGCCAGCAGTCACCTTGATGGACAGGGGACAGCTTTCTTT.

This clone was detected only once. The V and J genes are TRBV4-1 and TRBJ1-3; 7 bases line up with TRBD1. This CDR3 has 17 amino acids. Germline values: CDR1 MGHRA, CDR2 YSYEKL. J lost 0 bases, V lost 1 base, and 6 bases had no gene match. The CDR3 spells CASSQAIDRDSGNTIYF. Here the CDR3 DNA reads TGCGCCAGCAGCCAAGCAATCGACAGGGACTCTGGAAACACCATATATTTT.

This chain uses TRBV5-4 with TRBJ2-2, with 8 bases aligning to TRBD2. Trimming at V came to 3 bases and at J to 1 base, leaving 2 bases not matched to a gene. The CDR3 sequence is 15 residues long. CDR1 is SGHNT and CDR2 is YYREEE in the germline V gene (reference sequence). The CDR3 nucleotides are TGTGCCAGCAGCTCGGGGGGGCTGAACACCGGGGAGCTGTTTTTT. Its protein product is CASSSGGLNTGELFF.

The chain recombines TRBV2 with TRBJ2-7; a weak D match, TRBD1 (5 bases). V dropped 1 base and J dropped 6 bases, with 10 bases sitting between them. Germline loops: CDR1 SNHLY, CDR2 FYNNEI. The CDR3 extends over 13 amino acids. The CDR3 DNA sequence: TGTGCCAGCAGTGAAGGGCCCAGGGTCGAGCAGTACTTC. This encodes CASSEGPRVEQYF.

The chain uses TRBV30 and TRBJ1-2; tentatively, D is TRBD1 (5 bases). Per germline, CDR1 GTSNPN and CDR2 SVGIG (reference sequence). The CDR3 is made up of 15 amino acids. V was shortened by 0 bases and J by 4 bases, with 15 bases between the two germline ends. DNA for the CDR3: TGTGCCTGGAGTGTATCTGGGGCGCTGGGCTATGGCTACACCTTC. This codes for CAWSVSGALGYGYTF.

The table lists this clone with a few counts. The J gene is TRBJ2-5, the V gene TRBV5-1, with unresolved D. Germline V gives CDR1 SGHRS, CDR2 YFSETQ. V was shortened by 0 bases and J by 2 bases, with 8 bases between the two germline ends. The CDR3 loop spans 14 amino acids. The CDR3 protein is CASSLAGVQETQYF. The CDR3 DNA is TGCGCCAGCAGCTTGGCCGGAGTTCAAGAGACCCAGTACTTC. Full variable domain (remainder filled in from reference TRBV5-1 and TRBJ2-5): KAGVTQTPRYLIKTRGQQVTLSCSPISGHRSVSWYQQTPGQGLQFLFEYFSETQRNKGNFPGRFSGRQFSNSRSEMNVSTLELGDSALYLCASSLAGVQETQYFGPGTRLLVL.